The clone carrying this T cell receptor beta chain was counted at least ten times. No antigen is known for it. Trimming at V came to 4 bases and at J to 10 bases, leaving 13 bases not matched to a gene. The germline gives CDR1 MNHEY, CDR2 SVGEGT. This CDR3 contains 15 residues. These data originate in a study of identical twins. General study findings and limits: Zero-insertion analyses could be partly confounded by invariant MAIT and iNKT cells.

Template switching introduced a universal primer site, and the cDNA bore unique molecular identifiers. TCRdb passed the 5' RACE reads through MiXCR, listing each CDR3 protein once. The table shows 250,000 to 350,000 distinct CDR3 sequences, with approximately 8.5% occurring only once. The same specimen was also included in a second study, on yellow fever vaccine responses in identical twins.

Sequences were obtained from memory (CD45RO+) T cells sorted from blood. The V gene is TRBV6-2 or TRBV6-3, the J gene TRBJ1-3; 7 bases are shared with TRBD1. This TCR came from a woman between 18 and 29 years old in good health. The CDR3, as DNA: TGTGCCAGCAGTTCTACAGGGGCTGGTTCTTCGACCATATATTTT. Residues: CASSSTGAGSSTIYF.